This T cell receptor beta chain is from a study of T-cell memory formation after mild COVID-19. This CDR3 has 14 amino acids. The J segment lost 8 bases and the V segment lost 4 bases, leaving 7 bases of the junction unmatched. This clonotype was picked up a small number of times. MiXCR, applied by TCRdb to the 5' RACE reads, yields one record per CDR3 protein. The data show about 250,000 distinct CDR3 sequences, with 15% seen just once and approximately 2.1% held by the top ten. The receptor was derived from an adult woman who had mild COVID-19 (a few samples of this study predate the infection). Cell type and time point are not known. The source material was PBMCs or a T cell subset sorted from them (not recorded which). The chain is built from TRBV12-3 or TRBV12-4 and TRBJ1-4, with TRBD1 matching over 7 bases. CDR3 loop: CASSWGDSKEKLFF. The CDR3 nucleotides are TGTGCCAGCAGTTGGGGGGACAGTAAAGAAAAACTGTTTTTT.